This T cell receptor beta chain was identified in a study of blood T cell repertoires in COVID-19. Overall study context: The study drew acute and convalescent COVID-19 samples from the United States, Italy and Spain. PBMCs, B-cell-depleted T cells, or T cells were the source of the cDNA or gDNA that made up the material.

The germline V and J ends were trimmed by 3 bases and 12 bases, with 12 bases remaining between them. Germline V gives CDR1 SEHNR, CDR2 FQNEAQ (reference sequence). The CDR3 covers 12 residues. In the source study's methods: Researchers report that nucleated cell counts were estimated from reference gene primer amplification. Sequencing was performed with immunoSEQ multiplex PCR; in TCRdb, only in-frame clones are kept and a portion is missing. Clone size and the V and J calls come from that table; the DNA yielded D and trimming. The table lists about 100,000 clones, roughly nine tenths of them singletons, with around 15% in the top ten.

The sample was peripheral blood. The TCR originated in a man aged 50-60 years with acute or convalescent COVID-19. The genes are TRBV7-9 and TRBJ2-1; D perhaps matches TRBD2 (5 bases). The CDR3 nucleotides are TGTGCCAGCAGCTTTGGACTTTTAATGCAGTTCTTC. Translating gives CASSFGLLMQFF.